The source of this T cell receptor (beta chain) is a study of cytomegalovirus exposure and HLA in healthy donors. Turning to the study itself: The approximately 700 first-cohort repertoires shared a platform with the 130 or so validation repertoires, as reported in a later analysis.

The assay was immunoSEQ multiplex PCR, and TCRdb's table has in-frame clones only and misses some. The table shows under 70,000 clones, with around 89% occurring only once. Germline V gene sequence: CDR1 MNHEY, CDR2 SVGAGI. Germline trimming cut 2 bases from V and 2 bases from J; bases unmatched to any gene: 3. This CDR3 contains 15 residues. The chain employs TRBV6-5 and TRBJ2-1, with 7 bases matching TRBD1. Sequencing was performed on PBMCs. This clonotype was obtained from a woman aged 18-29 years in good health and CMV-seronegative. The CDR3 is CASSYVDRPYNEQFF. CDR3 DNA sequence: TGTGCCAGCAGTTACGTGGACAGGCCCTACAATGAGCAGTTCTTC.